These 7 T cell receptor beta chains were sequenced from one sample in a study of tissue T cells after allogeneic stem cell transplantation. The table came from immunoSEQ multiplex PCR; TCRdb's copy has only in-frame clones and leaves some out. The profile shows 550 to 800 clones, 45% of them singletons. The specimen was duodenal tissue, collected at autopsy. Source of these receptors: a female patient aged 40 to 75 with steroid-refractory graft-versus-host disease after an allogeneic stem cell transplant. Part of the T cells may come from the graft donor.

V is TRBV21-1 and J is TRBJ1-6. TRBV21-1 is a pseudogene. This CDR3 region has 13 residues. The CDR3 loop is CASRGGPNSPLHF. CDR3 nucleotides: TGTGCCAGTAGGGGGGGTCCTAATTCACCCCTCCACTTT.

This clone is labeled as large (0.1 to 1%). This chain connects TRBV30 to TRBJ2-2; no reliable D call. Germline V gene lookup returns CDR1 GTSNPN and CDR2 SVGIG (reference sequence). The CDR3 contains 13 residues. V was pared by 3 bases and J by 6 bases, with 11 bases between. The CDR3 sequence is CAWSVSWAGELFF. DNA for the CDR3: TGTGCCTGGAGCGTCTCATGGGCCGGGGAGCTGTTTTTT.

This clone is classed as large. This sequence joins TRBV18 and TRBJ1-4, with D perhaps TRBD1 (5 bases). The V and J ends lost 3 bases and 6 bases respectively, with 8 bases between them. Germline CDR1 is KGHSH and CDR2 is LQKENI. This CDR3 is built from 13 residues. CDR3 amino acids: CASSPGRDEKLFF. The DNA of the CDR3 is TGTGCCAGCTCACCGGGGCGCGATGAAAAACTGTTTTTT.

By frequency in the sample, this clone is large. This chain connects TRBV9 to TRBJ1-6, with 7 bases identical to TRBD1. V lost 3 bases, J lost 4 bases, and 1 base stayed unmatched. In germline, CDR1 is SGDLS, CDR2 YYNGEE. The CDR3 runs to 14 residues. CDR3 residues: CASSATGYNSPLHF. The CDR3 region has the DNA TGTGCCAGCAGCGCGACAGGGTATAATTCACCCCTCCACTTT.

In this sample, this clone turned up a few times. This CDR3 is CAISESAGTGANVLTF. In DNA, the CDR3 is TGTGCCATCAGTGAGTCGGCAGGAACTGGGGCCAACGTCCTGACTTTC. The V and J genes are TRBV10-3 and TRBJ2-6, with D hard to call. Per the germline V gene, CDR1 is ENHRY and CDR2 is SYGVKD. Trimming stripped 0 bases from V and 2 bases from J, with 8 bases between. The CDR3 is made up of 16 amino acids.

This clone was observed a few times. This CDR3 reads CASSKVVMNTEAFF. Here the CDR3 DNA reads TGTGCCAGTAGTAAAGTGGTGATGAACACTGAAGCTTTCTTT. The V call is TRBV19, the J call TRBJ1-1, with D unclear. The CDR3 length is 14 residues. CDR1 is LNHDA, CDR2 SQIVND, per germline (reference sequence). The V and J ends lost 4 bases and 0 bases respectively, with 9 bases between them. Together with reference TRBV19 and TRBJ1-1, the CDR3 gives the full variable domain: DGGITQSPKYLFRKEGQNVTLSCEQNLNHDAMYWYRQDPGQGLRLIYYSQIVNDFQKGDIAEGYSVSREKKESFPLTVTSAQKNPTAFYLCASSKVVMNTEAFFGQGTRLTVV.

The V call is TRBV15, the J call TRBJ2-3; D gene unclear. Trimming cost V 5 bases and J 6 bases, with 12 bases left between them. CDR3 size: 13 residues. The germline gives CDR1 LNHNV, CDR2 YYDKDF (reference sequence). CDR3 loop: CATSRQPVDTQYF. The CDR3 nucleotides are TGTGCCACCAGCCGGCAGCCCGTGGATACGCAGTATTTT.